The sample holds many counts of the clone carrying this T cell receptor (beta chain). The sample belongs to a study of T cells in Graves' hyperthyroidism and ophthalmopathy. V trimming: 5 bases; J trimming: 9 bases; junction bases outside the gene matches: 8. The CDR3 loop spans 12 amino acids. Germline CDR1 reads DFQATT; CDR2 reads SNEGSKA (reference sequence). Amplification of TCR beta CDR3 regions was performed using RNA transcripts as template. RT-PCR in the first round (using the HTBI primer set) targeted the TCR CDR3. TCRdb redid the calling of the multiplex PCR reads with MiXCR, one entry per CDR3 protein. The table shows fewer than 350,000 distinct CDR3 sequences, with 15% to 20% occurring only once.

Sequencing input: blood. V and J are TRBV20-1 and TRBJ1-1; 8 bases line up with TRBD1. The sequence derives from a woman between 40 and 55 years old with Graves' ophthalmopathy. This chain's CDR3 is CSAPWQGAQAFF. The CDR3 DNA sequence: TGCAGTGCTCCTTGGCAGGGGGCGCAAGCTTTCTTT.